This section outlines one T cell receptor (beta chain) sequence together with its context. The PCR employed 60 Vbeta primers together with 13 Jbeta primers. Under the authors' procedure: A later analysis tallied approximately 78 million unique TCR beta chains, around 11 million of them shared. Here immunoSEQ multiplex PCR was the method, and the copy in TCRdb shows in-frame clones only, minus some. The V and J calls and the clone size are those of that table, but D and trimming were determined from the DNA. This sample has tens of thousands of clones, with over 70% found just once. Despite likely unrecorded immune exposures, the donors were nominally healthy at the time of sampling. The J segment lost 4 bases and the V segment lost 7 bases, leaving 3 bases of the junction unmatched. Germline values: CDR1 SQVTM, CDR2 ANQGSEA. CDR3 length equals 12 residues. This entry belongs to a study of cytomegalovirus exposure and HLA in healthy donors.

The specimen was PBMCs. The chain combines TRBV29-1 with TRBJ1-4; 7 nucleotides agree with TRBD1. This receptor was identified in a man aged 60-69 years in good health and CMV-seropositive. The DNA for the CDR3 is TGCAGCGGGACAGGAGATAATGAAAAACTGTTTTTT. It yields the protein CSGTGDNEKLFF.